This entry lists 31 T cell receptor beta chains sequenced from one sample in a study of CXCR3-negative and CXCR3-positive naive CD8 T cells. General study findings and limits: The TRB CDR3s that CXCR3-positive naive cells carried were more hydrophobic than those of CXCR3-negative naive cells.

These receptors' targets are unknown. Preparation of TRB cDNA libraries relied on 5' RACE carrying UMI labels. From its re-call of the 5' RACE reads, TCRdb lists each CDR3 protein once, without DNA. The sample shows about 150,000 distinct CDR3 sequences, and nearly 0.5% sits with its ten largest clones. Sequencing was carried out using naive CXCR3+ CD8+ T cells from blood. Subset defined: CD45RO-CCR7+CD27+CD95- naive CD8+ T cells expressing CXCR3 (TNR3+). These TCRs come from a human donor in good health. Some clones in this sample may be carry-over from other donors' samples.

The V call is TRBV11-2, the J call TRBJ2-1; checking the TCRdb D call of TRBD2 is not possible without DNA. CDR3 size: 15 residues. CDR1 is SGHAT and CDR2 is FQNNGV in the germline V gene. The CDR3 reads CASSLQRDGDNEQFF.

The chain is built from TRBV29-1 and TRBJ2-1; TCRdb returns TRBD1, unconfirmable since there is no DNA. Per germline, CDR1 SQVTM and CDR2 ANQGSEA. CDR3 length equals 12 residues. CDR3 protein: CSVPLSYNEQFF.

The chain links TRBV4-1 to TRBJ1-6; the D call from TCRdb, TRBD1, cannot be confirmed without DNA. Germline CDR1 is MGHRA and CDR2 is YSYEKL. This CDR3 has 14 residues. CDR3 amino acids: CASSQPGQNSPLHF.

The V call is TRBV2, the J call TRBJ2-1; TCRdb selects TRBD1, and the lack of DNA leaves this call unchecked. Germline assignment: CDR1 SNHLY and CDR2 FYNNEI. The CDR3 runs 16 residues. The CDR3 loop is CASSRSGGLSDGEQFF. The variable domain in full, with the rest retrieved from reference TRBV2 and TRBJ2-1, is EPEVTQTPSHQVTQMGQEVILRCVPISNHLYFYWYRQILGQKVEFLVSFYNNEISEKSEIFDDQFSVERPDGSNFTLKIRSTKLEDSAMYFCASSRSGGLSDGEQFFGPGTRLTVL.

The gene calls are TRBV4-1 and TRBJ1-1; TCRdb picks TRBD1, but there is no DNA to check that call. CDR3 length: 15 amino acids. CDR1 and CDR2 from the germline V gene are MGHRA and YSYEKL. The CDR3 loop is CASSHQSLGATEAFF.

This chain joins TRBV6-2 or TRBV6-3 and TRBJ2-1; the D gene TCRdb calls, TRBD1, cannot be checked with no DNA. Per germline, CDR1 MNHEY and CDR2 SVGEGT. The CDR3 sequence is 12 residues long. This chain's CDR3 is CATSPGDNEQFF.

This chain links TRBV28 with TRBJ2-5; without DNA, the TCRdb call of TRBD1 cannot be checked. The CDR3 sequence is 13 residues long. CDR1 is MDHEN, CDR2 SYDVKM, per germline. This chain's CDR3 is CASSRQGEETQYF.

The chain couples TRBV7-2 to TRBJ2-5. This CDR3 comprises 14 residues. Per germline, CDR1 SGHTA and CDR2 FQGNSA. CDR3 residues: CASSLALMGMTQYF.

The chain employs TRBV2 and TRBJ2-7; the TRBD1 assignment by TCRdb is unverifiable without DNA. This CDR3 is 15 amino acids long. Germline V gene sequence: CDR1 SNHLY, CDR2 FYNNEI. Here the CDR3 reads CASSEYRSTTYEQYF.

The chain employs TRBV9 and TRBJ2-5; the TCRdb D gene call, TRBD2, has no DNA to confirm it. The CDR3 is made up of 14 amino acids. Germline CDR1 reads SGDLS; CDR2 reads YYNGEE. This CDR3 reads CASSQKAGEETQYF.

CDR3 protein: CASSQEAANEQFF. The rearrangement uses TRBV4-2 and TRBJ2-1. Germline V gene lookup returns CDR1 LGHNA and CDR2 YNFKEQ. The length of the CDR3 is 13 residues.

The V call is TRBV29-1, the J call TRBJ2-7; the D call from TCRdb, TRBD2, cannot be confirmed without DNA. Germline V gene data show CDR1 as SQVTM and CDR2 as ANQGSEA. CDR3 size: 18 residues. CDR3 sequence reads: CSVSNIKGLAEGGYEQYF.

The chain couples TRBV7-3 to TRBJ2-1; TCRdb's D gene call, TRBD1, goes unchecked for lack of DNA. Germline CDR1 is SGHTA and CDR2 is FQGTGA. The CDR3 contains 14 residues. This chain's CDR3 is CASSPRGEGDEQFF.

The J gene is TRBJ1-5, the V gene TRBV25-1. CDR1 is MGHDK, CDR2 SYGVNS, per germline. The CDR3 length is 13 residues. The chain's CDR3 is CASSETGNQPQHF. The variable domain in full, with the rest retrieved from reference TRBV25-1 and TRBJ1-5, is EADIYQTPRYLVIGTGKKITLECSQTMGHDKMYWYQQDPGMELHLIHYSYGVNSTEKGDLSSESTVSRIRTEHFPLTLESARPSHTSQYLCASSETGNQPQHFGDGTRLSIL.

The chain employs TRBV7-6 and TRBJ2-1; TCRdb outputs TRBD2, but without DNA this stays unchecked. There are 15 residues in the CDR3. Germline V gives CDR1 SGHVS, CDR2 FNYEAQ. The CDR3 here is CASSLGGGPYNEQFF.

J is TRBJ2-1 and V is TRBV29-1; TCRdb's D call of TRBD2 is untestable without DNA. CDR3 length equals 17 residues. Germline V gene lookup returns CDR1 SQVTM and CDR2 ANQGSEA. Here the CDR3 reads CKAAGTSGPSSYNEQFF.

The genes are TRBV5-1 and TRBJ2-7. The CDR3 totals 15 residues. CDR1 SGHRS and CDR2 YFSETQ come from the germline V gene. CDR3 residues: CASSPQATVSYEPYF.

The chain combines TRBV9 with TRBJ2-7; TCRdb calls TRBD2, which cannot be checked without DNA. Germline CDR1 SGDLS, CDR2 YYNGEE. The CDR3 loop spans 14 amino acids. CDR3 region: CASSVGGVSYEQYF. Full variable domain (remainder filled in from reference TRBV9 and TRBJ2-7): DSGVTQTPKHLITATGQRVTLRCSPRSGDLSVYWYQQSLDQGLQFLIQYYNGEERAKGNILERFSAQQFPDLHSELNLSSLELGDSALYFCASSVGGVSYEQYFGPGTRLTVT.

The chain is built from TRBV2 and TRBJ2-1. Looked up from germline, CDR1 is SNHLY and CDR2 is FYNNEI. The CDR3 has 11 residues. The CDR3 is CASSDYNEQFF.

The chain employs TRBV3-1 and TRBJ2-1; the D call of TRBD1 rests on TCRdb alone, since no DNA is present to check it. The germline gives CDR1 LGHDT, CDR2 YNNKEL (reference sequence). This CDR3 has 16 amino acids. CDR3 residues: CASSQVGQGRYNEQFF.

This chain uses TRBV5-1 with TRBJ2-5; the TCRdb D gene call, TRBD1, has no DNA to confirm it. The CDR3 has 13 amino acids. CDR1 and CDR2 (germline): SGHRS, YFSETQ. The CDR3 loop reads CASSLIGGETQYF.

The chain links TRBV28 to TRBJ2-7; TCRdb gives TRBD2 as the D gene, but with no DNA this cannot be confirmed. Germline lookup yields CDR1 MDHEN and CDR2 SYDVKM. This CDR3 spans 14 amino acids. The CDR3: CASITSTGTYEQYF.

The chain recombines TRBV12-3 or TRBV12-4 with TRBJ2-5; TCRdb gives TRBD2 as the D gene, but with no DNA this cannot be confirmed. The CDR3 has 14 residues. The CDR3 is CASRLRGLGETQYF.

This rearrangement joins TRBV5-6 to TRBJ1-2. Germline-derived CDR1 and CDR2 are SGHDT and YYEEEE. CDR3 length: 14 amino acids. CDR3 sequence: CASSLQRELGGYTF. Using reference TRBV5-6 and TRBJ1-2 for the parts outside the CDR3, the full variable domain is DAGVTQSPTHLIKTRGQQVTLRCSPKSGHDTVSWYQQALGQGPQFIFQYYEEEERQRGNFPDRFSGHQFPNYSSELNVNALLLGDSALYLCASSLQRELGGYTFGSGTRLTVV.

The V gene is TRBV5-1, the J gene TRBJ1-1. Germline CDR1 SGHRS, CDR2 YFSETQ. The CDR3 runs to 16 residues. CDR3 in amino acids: CASSLDLYGANTEAFF. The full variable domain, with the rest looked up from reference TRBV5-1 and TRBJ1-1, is KAGVTQTPRYLIKTRGQQVTLSCSPISGHRSVSWYQQTPGQGLQFLFEYFSETQRNKGNFPGRFSGRQFSNSRSEMNVSTLELGDSALYLCASSLDLYGANTEAFFGQGTRLTVV.

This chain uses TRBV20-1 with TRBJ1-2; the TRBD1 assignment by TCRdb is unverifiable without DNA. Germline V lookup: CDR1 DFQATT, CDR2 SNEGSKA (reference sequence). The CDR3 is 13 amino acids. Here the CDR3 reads CSARDMAHYGYTF.

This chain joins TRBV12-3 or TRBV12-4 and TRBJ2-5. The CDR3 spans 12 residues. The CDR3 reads CASSLIFETQYF.

CDR3: CSAANRRVFSDEQYF. The V call is TRBV20-1, the J call TRBJ2-7; TCRdb designates TRBD1, a call that cannot be tested without DNA. This CDR3 contains 15 residues. The germline gives CDR1 DFQATT, CDR2 SNEGSKA (reference sequence).

The CDR3: CASSHNRESYEQYF. V usage is TRBV7-6 and J usage is TRBJ2-7. This CDR3 contains 14 residues. Germline V gene lookup returns CDR1 SGHVS and CDR2 FNYEAQ.

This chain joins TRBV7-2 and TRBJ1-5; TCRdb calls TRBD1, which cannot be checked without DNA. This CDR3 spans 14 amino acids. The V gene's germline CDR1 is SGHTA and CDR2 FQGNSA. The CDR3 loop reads CASRNGGSNQPQHF.

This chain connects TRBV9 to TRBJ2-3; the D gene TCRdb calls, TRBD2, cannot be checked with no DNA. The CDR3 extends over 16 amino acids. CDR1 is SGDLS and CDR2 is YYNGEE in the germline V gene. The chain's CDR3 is CASSPGTSGGTDTQYF.